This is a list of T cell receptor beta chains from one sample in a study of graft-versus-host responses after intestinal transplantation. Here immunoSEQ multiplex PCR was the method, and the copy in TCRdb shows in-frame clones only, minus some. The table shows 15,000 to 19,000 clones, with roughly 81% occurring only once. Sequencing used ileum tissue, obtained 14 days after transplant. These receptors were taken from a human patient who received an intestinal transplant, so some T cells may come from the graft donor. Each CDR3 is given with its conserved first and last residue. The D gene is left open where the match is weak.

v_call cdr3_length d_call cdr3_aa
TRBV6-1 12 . CASSDLNEKLFF
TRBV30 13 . CAWSIGPYNEQFF
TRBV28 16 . CASSLWGAGGPNEQYF
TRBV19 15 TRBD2 CASSTSGMSTDTQYF
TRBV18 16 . CASSFGRPTTNEKLFF
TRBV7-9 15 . CASSLVVGTNYEQYF
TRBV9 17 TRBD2 CASSVEERGGSTDTQYF
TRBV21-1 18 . CASSKTGGQGGSNQPQHF
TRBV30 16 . CACHPPTRQASQPQHF
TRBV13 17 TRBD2 CASSPSLAGGPNGEQFF
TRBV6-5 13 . CASSYTVNNEQFF
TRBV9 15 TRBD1 CASSVGGGAGGELFF
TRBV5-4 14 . CASSQASGYYEQYF
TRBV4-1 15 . CASSQSAGAGNTIYF
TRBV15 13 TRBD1 CATGTGRGYEQYF
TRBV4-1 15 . CASSQAVGAVDEQYF
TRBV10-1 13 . CASSGSGFGTQYF
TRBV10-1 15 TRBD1 CASSDSDRVYDEQFF
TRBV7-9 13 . CATRGSNTYEQYF
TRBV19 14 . CASSIQTAHYGYTF
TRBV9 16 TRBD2 CASSVGGGMRTDTQYF
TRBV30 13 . CAWSDGNNEKLFF
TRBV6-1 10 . CASGPYEQYF
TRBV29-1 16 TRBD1 CSVSFGQGAHSYEQYF
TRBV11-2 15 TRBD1 CASSVAGTVNQPQHF
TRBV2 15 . CASALWGAYLDEQYF
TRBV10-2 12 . CASSAGSQQAFF
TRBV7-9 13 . CASSFGQFGGYTF
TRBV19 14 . CASSIAGTNYEQYF
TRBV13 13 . CASSLMRGQEAFF
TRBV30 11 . CAWSYQETQYF